The 32 T cell receptor beta chains presented below share a single source sample, sequenced in a study of T cell responses to AZD1222 COVID-19 vaccine. Assay used: immunoSEQ multiplex PCR; TCRdb lists only in-frame clones, some missing. Altogether some 150,000 clones are present, around 92% being singletons, with the ten largest covering around 3.5%. The starting material was peripheral blood, obtained 28 days after the second AZD1222 dose. Receptors were obtained from an adult who received the AZD1222 COVID-19 vaccine.

CDR3 bases: TGTGCCAGCAGCAGAGGGACTACTAACTATGGCTACACCTTC. Encoded protein: CASSRGTTNYGYTF. The V gene is TRBV6-5, the J gene TRBJ1-2, with D possibly TRBD1 on 5 matching bases. CDR1 and CDR2 from the germline V gene are MNHEY and SVGAGI. This CDR3 contains 14 residues. V was cut by 6 bases and J by 0 bases, with 11 bases left in between.

There are a few counts of this clone. The V gene is TRBV5-8, the J gene TRBJ1-3, with no clear D. Trimming pared 1 base from V and 0 bases from J, leaving 5 bases between. The CDR3 is made up of 14 amino acids. Germline CDR1 SGHTS, CDR2 YDEGEE. The CDR3 DNA reads TGTGCCAGCAGCTTGCCGCTCTCTGGAAACACCATATATTTT. Amino acids: CASSLPLSGNTIYF. Full variable domain (missing parts from reference TRBV5-8 and TRBJ1-3): EAGVTQSPTHLIKTRGQQATLRCSPISGHTSVYWYQQALGLGLQFLLWYDEGEERNRGNFPPRFSGRQFPNYSSELNVNALELEDSALYLCASSLPLSGNTIYFGEGSWLTVV.

This sequence joins TRBV9 and TRBJ1-2; no clear D. Germline-derived CDR1 and CDR2 are SGDLS and YYNGEE. The CDR3 covers 15 residues. V was shortened by 0 bases and J by 0 bases, with 9 bases between the two germline ends. The DNA of the CDR3 is TGTGCCAGCAGCGTAGGAGCAGGAACTAACTATGGCTACACCTTC. Amino acids: CASSVGAGTNYGYTF.

V is TRBV6-4 and J is TRBJ2-1; 9 bases are a match to TRBD2. V shed 6 bases and J 5 bases; nucleotides not matched to a gene: 8. From germline, CDR1 is MRHNA and CDR2 SNTAGT. The CDR3 is 15 residues long. The CDR3 loop is CASSETLAGNNEQFF. The CDR3 DNA reads TGTGCCAGCAGCGAAACACTAGCGGGTAACAATGAGCAGTTCTTC.

A single count supports this clone. CDR3 region: CASSPGRWGYNEQFF. The CDR3 nucleotides read TGTGCCAGCTCACCCGGGAGATGGGGTTACAATGAGCAGTTCTTC. The chain employs TRBV18 and TRBJ2-1; D is possibly TRBD2 (6 bases). Germline values: CDR1 KGHSH, CDR2 LQKENI. This CDR3 is built from 15 residues. V lost 3 bases and J 4 bases, leaving 13 bases between the germline ends.

The chain employs TRBV24-1 and TRBJ1-1, with D unclear. Germline V CDR1 and CDR2: KGHDR, SFDVKD. The CDR3 consists of 13 residues. The V end lost 5 bases, the J end lost 5 bases, and 11 bases lay between the germline ends. CDR3 in amino acids: CATSGRDETEAFF. CDR3 sequence (DNA): TGTGCCACCAGTGGAAGGGATGAAACTGAAGCTTTCTTT.

This chain links TRBV20-1 with TRBJ1-1; D is unresolved. Trimming cost V 4 bases and J 1 base, with 4 bases left between them. Germline V gives CDR1 DFQATT, CDR2 SNEGSKA (reference sequence). This CDR3 contains 11 residues. CDR3 bases: TGCAGTGCTACCAGGAACACTGAAGCTTTCTTT. As protein: CSATRNTEAFF.

V gene TRBV2 combines with J gene TRBJ2-3; unclear D gene. Germline lookup yields CDR1 SNHLY and CDR2 FYNNEI. The CDR3 consists of 14 residues. V lost 3 bases and J 0 bases, leaving 7 bases between the germline ends. The CDR3 sequence: CASSDLTSTDTQYF. CDR3 nucleotides: TGTGCCAGCAGTGACTTAACTAGCACAGATACGCAGTATTTT.

In this sample, this clone turned up once. This chain connects TRBV27 to TRBJ2-7; D gene uncertain. The CDR3 sequence is 13 residues long. CDR1 is MNHEY and CDR2 is SMNVEV in the germline V gene (reference sequence). V was shortened by 9 bases and J by 3 bases, with 15 bases between the two germline ends. For the CDR3, the DNA is TGTGCCAGACTCTTCCTAGGTGGCTACGAGCAGTACTTC. This gives the protein CARLFLGGYEQYF.

This chain links TRBV5-1 with TRBJ1-2; D may be TRBD1 (5 bases). CDR1 is SGHRS, CDR2 YFSETQ, per germline. The CDR3 sequence is 15 residues long. V lost 0 bases, J lost 6 bases, and 15 bases lay in between. In DNA, the CDR3 is TGCGCCAGCAGCTTGGAACAGCCGGGGGTTGATGGCTACACCTTC. This encodes CASSLEQPGVDGYTF. The full variable domain, in which reference TRBV5-1 and TRBJ1-2 provide the parts outside the CDR3, is KAGVTQTPRYLIKTRGQQVTLSCSPISGHRSVSWYQQTPGQGLQFLFEYFSETQRNKGNFPGRFSGRQFSNSRSEMNVSTLELGDSALYLCASSLEQPGVDGYTFGSGTRLTVV.

This chain links TRBV3-1 (or the pseudogene TRBV3-2) with TRBJ1-5; tentatively, D is TRBD1 (6 bases). The CDR3 extends over 20 amino acids. Germline V lookup: CDR1 LGHDT, CDR2 YNNKEL (reference sequence). Trimming shortened V by 4 bases and J by 0 bases, and 25 bases separated the two germline ends. The CDR3 loop reads CASSLHRGTPFKDSNQPQHF. Here the CDR3 DNA reads TGTGCCAGCAGCCTACACCGCGGGACACCCTTTAAGGATAGCAATCAGCCCCAGCATTTT.

CDR3 in DNA: TGCGCCAGCAGCCAAGGAAGGGACTCCGTGACCTTC. Translated: CASSQGRDSVTF. The rearrangement uses TRBV4-1 and TRBJ1-2, with a weak D call TRBD1 (5 bases). Germline values: CDR1 MGHRA, CDR2 YSYEKL. Trimming left V 1 base short and J 14 bases short, with 14 bases between. CDR3 length equals 12 residues.

The CDR3, as DNA: TGTGCCAGCAGTCCCCCCGGGACGAGCTCACAGAGGGCGCAGTATTTT. Translating it yields CASSPPGTSSQRAQYF. The chain recombines TRBV27 with TRBJ2-3; D might be TRBD1 or TRBD2, each matching 5 bases. V gave up 5 bases and J gave up 10 bases, with 25 bases separating them. Germline-derived CDR1 and CDR2 are MNHEY and SMNVEV (reference sequence). The CDR3 spans 16 residues.

In DNA, the CDR3 is TGTGCCATCACCCTTGGAGCAAACACTGAAGCTTTCTTT. As protein: CAITLGANTEAFF. The chain employs TRBV10-3 and TRBJ1-1; D is undetermined. This CDR3 spans 13 amino acids. The germline CDR1 and CDR2 sequences are ENHRY and SYGVKD. V dropped 7 bases and J dropped 2 bases, with 11 bases sitting between them.

CDR3 sequence: CASRSPGQANEQFF. CDR3 DNA: TGTGCCAGCAGATCACCGGGACAGGCCAACGAGCAGTTCTTC. The V and J genes are TRBV6-5 and TRBJ2-1, with 8 nucleotides matching TRBD1. CDR1 and CDR2 from the germline V gene are MNHEY and SVGAGI. Trimming at V came to 6 bases and at J to 10 bases, leaving 11 bases not matched to a gene. CDR3 length: 14 amino acids.

This chain links TRBV6-5 with TRBJ2-7; tentative D call: TRBD1 (6 bases). This CDR3 has 15 amino acids. Germline CDR1 and CDR2: MNHEY and SVGAGI. Trimming left V 6 bases short and J 0 bases short, with 15 bases between. In DNA form, the CDR3 reads TGTGCCAGCAGGGTCGGGACAAGGGGCTCCTACGAGCAGTACTTC. Translating it yields CASRVGTRGSYEQYF.

The J gene is TRBJ1-4, the V gene TRBV11-2; weak D call: TRBD1 (5 bases). The CDR3 runs to 15 residues. Trimming removed 4 bases from V and 4 bases from J, with 13 bases in between. Germline-derived CDR1 and CDR2 are SGHAT and FQNNGV. As DNA, the CDR3 is TGTGCCAGCAGCTCACTTGGGGGGGGTAATGAAAAACTGTTTTTT. Amino acids: CASSSLGGGNEKLFF.

The rearrangement uses TRBV5-5 and TRBJ1-2; D might be TRBD1 (5 bases). The germline V and J ends were trimmed by 2 bases and 2 bases, with 16 bases remaining between them. Germline V lookup: CDR1 SGHKS, CDR2 YYEKEE (reference sequence). This CDR3 comprises 16 residues. The CDR3 here is CASSFSAGEINYGYTF. The CDR3, as DNA: TGTGCCAGCAGCTTCTCTGCGGGGGAGATAAACTATGGCTACACCTTC.

This chain joins TRBV19 and TRBJ2-3; 9 positions match TRBD2. The CDR3 is 15 amino acids. With V trimmed by 4 bases and J by 0 bases, 2 bases remained unmatched. Germline-derived CDR1 and CDR2 are LNHDA and SQIVND (reference sequence). CDR3 amino acids: CASSRLAASTDTQYF. The CDR3 DNA sequence: TGTGCCAGTAGTAGACTAGCGGCTAGCACAGATACGCAGTATTTT. Full variable domain (outside the CDR3, taken from reference TRBV19 and TRBJ2-3): DGGITQSPKYLFRKEGQNVTLSCEQNLNHDAMYWYRQDPGQGLRLIYYSQIVNDFQKGDIAEGYSVSREKKESFPLTVTSAQKNPTAFYLCASSRLAASTDTQYFGPGTRLTVL.

J is TRBJ1-1 and V is TRBV10-3; the D gene is possibly TRBD1 (5 bases). Germline values: CDR1 ENHRY, CDR2 SYGVKD. CDR3 length equals 12 residues. The CDR3 nucleotides are TGTGCAACGGGGGACGGGCGCTCCGAAGCTTTCTTT. Protein sequence: CATGDGRSEAFF.

V usage is TRBV30 and J usage is TRBJ2-7, with 8 bases identical to TRBD1. Germline-derived CDR1 and CDR2 are GTSNPN and SVGIG (reference sequence). The trim removed 3 bases at V and 7 bases at J, leaving 11 bases unmatched. The CDR3 has 14 amino acids. The CDR3 reads CAWSPGTGPGEQYF. The DNA for the CDR3 is TGTGCCTGGAGCCCAGGGACAGGCCCGGGAGAGCAGTACTTC.

The V and J genes are TRBV19 and TRBJ2-5, with a tentative D call TRBD2 (6 bases). Germline lookup yields CDR1 LNHDA and CDR2 SQIVND (reference sequence). The CDR3 length is 15 residues. The germline V and J ends were trimmed by 1 base and 2 bases, with 11 bases remaining between them. The CDR3 loop reads CASSIVGAGQETQYF. CDR3 nucleotides: TGTGCCAGTAGTATAGTAGGGGCGGGGCAAGAGACCCAGTACTTC.

This clone was observed once. The genes are TRBV6-6 and TRBJ1-2, with a weak D call TRBD1 (5 bases). V lost 5 bases and J lost 0, with 13 bases in between. CDR1 and CDR2 from the germline V gene are MNHNY and SVGAGI (reference sequence). CDR3 size: 15 residues. The CDR3: CASSKLQAANYGYTF. As DNA, the CDR3 is TGTGCCAGCAGTAAACTACAGGCGGCTAACTATGGCTACACCTTC.

The chain has TRBV2 and TRBJ1-1, with a tentative D call TRBD1 (5 bases). V lost 6 bases, J lost 2 bases, and 13 bases lay in between. The CDR3 sequence is 14 residues long. Germline CDR1 reads SNHLY; CDR2 reads FYNNEI. The CDR3, as DNA: TGTGCCAGCAGGGGCGGGACCTCAAACACTGAAGCTTTCTTT. As protein: CASRGGTSNTEAFF. Filled out from reference TRBV2 and TRBJ1-1, the complete variable domain reads EPEVTQTPSHQVTQMGQEVILRCVPISNHLYFYWYRQILGQKVEFLVSFYNNEISEKSEIFDDQFSVERPDGSNFTLKIRSTKLEDSAMYFCASRGGTSNTEAFFGQGTRLTVV.

The J gene is TRBJ2-1, the V gene TRBV2; D is unresolved. Deletions cut 6 bases from V and 2 bases from J, with 5 bases between. CDR1 is SNHLY, CDR2 FYNNEI, per germline. This CDR3 has 12 amino acids. The CDR3: CASRKTYNEQFF. CDR3 coding DNA: TGTGCCAGCAGAAAAACCTACAATGAGCAGTTCTTC.

This chain connects TRBV7-9 to TRBJ1-4; 9 bases map to TRBD1. The CDR3 covers 17 residues. CDR1 and CDR2 (germline): SEHNR, FQNEAQ (reference sequence). J lost 7 bases, V lost 4 bases, and 13 bases had no gene match. For the CDR3, the DNA is TGTGCCAGCAGCTCAACACGACCCGACAGGGGGAGTGAAAAACTGTTTTTT. Encoded protein: CASSSTRPDRGSEKLFF.

This clone was seen a few times. The chain combines TRBV18 with TRBJ1-1; D is possibly TRBD1 (5 bases). The CDR3 sequence is 15 residues long. Trimming removed 5 bases at V and 1 base at J, with 14 bases between. The germline CDR1 and CDR2 sequences are KGHSH and LQKENI. The CDR3 DNA reads as TGTGCCAGCTCATCTCCAGGGTTTGGGAACACTGAAGCTTTCTTT. As protein: CASSSPGFGNTEAFF.

This chain uses TRBV28 with TRBJ2-5; 9 bases align to TRBD2. This CDR3 spans 21 amino acids. J lost 4 bases, V lost 6 bases, and 27 bases had no gene match. From germline, CDR1 is MDHEN and CDR2 SYDVKM. CDR3 residues: CASSHPRGGLSVAGAGETQYF. The DNA of the CDR3 is TGTGCCAGCAGCCACCCAAGAGGCGGGCTATCGGTAGCGGGAGCGGGAGAGACCCAGTACTTC.

The rearrangement joins TRBV4-2 to TRBJ1-5, with a possible D match to TRBD1 (6 bases). CDR1 LGHNA and CDR2 YNFKEQ come from the germline V gene. This CDR3 has 15 amino acids. Trimming stripped 1 base from V and 4 bases from J, with 11 bases between. CDR3 in amino acids: CASSQGSGTNQPQHF. The CDR3 DNA sequence: TGTGCCAGCAGCCAAGGAAGTGGGACAAATCAGCCCCAGCATTTT.

The chain recombines TRBV19 with TRBJ1-5; D unclear. V shed 5 bases and J shed 4 bases, with 15 bases lying between them. The CDR3 covers 15 residues. Germline lookup yields CDR1 LNHDA and CDR2 SQIVND (reference sequence). The CDR3 DNA follows: TGTGCCAGTAGTTTCCCGAGAGGTTGGAATCAGCCCCAGCATTTT. It is translated as CASSFPRGWNQPQHF.

The V gene is TRBV28, the J gene TRBJ1-2; TRBD1 might be the D (5 bases). CDR3 size: 14 residues. Trimming took off 6 bases at V and 5 bases at J, with 16 bases between the two ends. Germline CDR1 reads MDHEN; CDR2 reads SYDVKM. Here the CDR3 DNA reads TGTGCCAGCAGCTACCCAGGGCAAGTATATGGCTACACCTTC. It translates to CASSYPGQVYGYTF.

This chain uses TRBV5-1 with TRBJ1-1; TRBD1 matches 9 bases. Germline lookup yields CDR1 SGHRS and CDR2 YFSETQ. This CDR3 region has 16 residues. V shed 3 bases, J shed 1 base, and the junction held 7 bases outside the gene matches. The CDR3 protein is CASSSGTGISNTEAFF. CDR3 sequence (DNA): TGCGCCAGCAGCTCCGGGACAGGGATTTCGAACACTGAAGCTTTCTTT.